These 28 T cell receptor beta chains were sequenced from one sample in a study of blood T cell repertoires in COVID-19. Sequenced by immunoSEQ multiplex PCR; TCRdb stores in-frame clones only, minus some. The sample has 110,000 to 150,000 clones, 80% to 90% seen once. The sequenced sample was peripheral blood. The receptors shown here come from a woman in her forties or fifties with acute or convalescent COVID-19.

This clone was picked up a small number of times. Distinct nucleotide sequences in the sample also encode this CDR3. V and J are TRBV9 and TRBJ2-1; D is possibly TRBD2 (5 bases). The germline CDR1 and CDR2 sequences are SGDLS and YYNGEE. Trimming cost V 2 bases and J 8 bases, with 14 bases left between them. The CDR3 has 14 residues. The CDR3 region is CASSVSGKLDEQFF. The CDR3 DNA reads TGTGCCAGCAGCGTGTCCGGGAAGCTCGATGAGCAGTTCTTC.

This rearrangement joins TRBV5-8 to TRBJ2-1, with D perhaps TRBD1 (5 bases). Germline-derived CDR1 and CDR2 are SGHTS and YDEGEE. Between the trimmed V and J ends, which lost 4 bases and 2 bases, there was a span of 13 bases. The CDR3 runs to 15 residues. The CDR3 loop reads CASSQMGQAYNEQFF. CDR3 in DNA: TGTGCCAGCAGCCAGATGGGGCAGGCCTACAATGAGCAGTTCTTC.

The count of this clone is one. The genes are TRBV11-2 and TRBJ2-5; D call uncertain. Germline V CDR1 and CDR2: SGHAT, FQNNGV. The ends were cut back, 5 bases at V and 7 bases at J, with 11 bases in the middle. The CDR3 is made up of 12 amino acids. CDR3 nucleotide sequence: TGTGCCAGCAGCCCGAGACTGGGGACCCAGTACTTC. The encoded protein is CASSPRLGTQYF.

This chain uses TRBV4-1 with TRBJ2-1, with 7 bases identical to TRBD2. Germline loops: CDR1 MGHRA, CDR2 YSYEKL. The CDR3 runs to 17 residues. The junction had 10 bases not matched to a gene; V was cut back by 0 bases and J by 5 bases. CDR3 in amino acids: CASSQDYLPRGDNEQFF. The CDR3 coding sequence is TGCGCCAGCAGCCAAGACTACTTGCCTCGGGGGGACAATGAGCAGTTCTTC.

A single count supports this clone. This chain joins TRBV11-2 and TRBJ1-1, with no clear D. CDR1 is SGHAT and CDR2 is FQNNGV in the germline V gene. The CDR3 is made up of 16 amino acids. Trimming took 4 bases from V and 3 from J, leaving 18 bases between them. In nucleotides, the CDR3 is TGTGCCAGCAGCTCTCTAGGTACTATAGGCGACACTGAAGCTTTCTTT. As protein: CASSSLGTIGDTEAFF. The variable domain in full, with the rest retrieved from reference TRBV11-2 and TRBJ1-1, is EAGVAQSPRYKIIEKRQSVAFWCNPISGHATLYWYQQILGQGPKLLIQFQNNGVVDDSQLPKDRFSAERLKGVDSTLKIQPAKLEDSAVYLCASSSLGTIGDTEAFFGQGTRLTVV.

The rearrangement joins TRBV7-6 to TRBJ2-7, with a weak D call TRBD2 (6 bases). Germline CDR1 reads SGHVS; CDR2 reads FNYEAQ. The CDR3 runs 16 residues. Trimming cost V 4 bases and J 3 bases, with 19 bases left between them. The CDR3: CASSSSLKVGGYEQYF. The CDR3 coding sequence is TGTGCCAGCAGCTCCTCCTTAAAAGTGGGGGGCTACGAGCAGTACTTC.

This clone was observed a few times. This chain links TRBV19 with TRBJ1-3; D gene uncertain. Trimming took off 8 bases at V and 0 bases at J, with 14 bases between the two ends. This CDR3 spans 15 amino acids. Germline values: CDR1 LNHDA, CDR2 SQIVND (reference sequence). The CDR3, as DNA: TGTGCCAGTCGGGAGCGAATCCTCTCTGGAAACACCATATATTTT. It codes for CASRERILSGNTIYF.

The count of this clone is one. CDR3 nucleotides: TGCGCCAGCAGCTTGTTAGCGGGAGAGGGAGATACGCAGTATTTT. Translated: CASSLLAGEGDTQYF. This chain uses TRBV5-1 with TRBJ2-3; 9 bases fit TRBD2. Germline V CDR1 and CDR2: SGHRS, YFSETQ. The CDR3 spans 15 residues. V was pared by 1 base and J by 5 bases, with 5 bases of the junction left unmatched.

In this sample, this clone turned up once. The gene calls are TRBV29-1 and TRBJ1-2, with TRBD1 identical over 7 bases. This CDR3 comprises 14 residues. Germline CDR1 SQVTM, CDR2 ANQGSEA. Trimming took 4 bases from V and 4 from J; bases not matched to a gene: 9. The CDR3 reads CSVVSRGLLYGYTF. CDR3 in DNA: TGCAGCGTTGTAAGCAGGGGGTTACTCTATGGCTACACCTTC.

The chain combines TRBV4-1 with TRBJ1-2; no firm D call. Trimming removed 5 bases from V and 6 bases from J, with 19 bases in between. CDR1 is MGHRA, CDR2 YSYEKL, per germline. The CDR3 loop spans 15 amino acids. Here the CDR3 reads CASSFRMRSSDGYTF. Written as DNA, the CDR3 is TGCGCCAGCAGCTTCCGCATGCGGTCTAGCGATGGCTACACCTTC.

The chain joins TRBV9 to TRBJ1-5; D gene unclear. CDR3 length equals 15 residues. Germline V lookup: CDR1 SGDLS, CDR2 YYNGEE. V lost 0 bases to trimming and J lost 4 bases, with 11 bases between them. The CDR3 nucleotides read TGTGCCAGCAGCGTAGGGCCACAGCTTAATCAGCCCCAGCATTTT. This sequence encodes CASSVGPQLNQPQHF.

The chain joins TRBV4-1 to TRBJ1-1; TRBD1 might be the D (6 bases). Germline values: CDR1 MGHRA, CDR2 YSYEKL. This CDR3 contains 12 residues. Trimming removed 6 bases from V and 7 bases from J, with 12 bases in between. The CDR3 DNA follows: TGCGCCAGCAGAGTAGGGGGTGATGAAGCTTTCTTT. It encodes CASRVGGDEAFF.

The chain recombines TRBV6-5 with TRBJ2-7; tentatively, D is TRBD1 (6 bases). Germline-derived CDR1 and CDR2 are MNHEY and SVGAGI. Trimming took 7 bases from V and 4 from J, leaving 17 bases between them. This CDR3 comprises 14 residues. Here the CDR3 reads CASIKAGGRYEQYF. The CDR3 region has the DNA TGTGCCAGCATCAAAGCTGGGGGCAGGTACGAGCAGTACTTC.

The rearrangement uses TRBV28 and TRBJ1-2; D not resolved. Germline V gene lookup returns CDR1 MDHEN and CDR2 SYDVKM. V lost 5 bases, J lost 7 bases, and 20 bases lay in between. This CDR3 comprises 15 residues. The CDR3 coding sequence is TGTGCCAGCAGTCTCGCCTCAGGCGCCCCGCGTGGCTACACCTTC. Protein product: CASSLASGAPRGYTF.

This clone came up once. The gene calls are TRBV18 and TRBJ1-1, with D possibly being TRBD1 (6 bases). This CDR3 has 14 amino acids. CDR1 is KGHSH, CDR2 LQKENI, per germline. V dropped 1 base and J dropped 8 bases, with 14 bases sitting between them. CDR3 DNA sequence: TGTGCCAGCTCACCACTGGGGACAAGACCCGAAGCTTTCTTT. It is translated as CASSPLGTRPEAFF.

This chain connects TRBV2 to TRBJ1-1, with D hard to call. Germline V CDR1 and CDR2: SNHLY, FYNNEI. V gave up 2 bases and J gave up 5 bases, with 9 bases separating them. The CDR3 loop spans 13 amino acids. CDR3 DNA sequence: TGTGCCAGCAGTGAACAAAGAGGGACTGAAGCTTTCTTT. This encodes CASSEQRGTEAFF. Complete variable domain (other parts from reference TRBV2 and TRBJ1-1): EPEVTQTPSHQVTQMGQEVILRCVPISNHLYFYWYRQILGQKVEFLVSFYNNEISEKSEIFDDQFSVERPDGSNFTLKIRSTKLEDSAMYFCASSEQRGTEAFFGQGTRLTVV.

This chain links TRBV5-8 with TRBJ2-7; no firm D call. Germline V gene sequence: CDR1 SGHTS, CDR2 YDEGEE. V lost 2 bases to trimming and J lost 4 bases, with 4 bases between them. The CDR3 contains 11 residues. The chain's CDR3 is CASSFPYEQYF. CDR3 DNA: TGTGCCAGCAGCTTCCCTTACGAGCAGTACTTC.

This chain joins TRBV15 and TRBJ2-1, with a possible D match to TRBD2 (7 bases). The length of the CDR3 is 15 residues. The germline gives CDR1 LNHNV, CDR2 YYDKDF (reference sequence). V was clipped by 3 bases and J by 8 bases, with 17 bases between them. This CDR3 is CATSRRGGPGYEQFF. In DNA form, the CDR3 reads TGTGCCACCAGCAGGCGCGGGGGCCCCGGATATGAGCAGTTCTTC.

The CDR3 is CASSRTETYEQYF. The CDR3 DNA sequence: TGTGCCAGCAGCCGTACAGAAACCTACGAGCAGTACTTC. J is TRBJ2-7 and V is TRBV12-3 or TRBV12-4, with unresolved D. This CDR3 has 13 residues. Deletions cut 6 bases from V and 2 bases from J, with 11 bases between.

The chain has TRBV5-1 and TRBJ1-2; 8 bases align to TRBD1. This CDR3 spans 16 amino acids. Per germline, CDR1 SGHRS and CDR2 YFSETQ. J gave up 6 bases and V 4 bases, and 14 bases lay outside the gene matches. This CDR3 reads CASSGSGGAGYNGYTF. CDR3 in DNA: TGCGCCAGCAGCGGGTCAGGGGGCGCGGGGTACAATGGCTACACCTTC.

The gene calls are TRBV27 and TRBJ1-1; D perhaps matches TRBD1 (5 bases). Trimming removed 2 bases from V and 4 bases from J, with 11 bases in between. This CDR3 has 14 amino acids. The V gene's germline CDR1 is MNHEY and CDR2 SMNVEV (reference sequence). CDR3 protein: CASSLMGPGTEAFF. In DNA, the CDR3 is TGTGCCAGCAGTTTAATGGGGCCCGGCACTGAAGCTTTCTTT.

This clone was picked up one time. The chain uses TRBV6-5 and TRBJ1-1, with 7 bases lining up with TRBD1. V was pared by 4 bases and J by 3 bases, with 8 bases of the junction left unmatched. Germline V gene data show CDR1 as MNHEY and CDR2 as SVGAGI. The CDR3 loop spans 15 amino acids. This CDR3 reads CASSSPRTGDTEAFF. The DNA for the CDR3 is TGTGCCAGCAGTTCACCTAGGACAGGAGACACTGAAGCTTTCTTT.

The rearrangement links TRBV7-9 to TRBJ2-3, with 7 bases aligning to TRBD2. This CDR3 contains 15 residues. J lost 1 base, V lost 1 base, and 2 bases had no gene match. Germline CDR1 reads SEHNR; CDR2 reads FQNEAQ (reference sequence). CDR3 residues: CASSLVSGGTDTQYF. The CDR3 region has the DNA TGTGCCAGCAGCTTAGTAAGCGGGGGCACAGATACGCAGTATTTT.

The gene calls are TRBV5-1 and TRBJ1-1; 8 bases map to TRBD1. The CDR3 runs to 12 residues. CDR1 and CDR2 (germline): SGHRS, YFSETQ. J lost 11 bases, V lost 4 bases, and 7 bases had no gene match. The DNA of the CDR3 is TGCGCCAGCAGCAAGGAGACAGGGGTTGCTTTCTTT. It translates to CASSKETGVAFF.

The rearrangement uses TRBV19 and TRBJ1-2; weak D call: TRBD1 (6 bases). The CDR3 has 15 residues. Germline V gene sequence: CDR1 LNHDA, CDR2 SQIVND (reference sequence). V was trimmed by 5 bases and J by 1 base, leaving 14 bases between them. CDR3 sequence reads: CASSGRQAFNYGYTF. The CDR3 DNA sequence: TGTGCCAGTAGTGGGAGACAGGCCTTTAACTATGGCTACACCTTC. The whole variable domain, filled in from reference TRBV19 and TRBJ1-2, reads DGGITQSPKYLFRKEGQNVTLSCEQNLNHDAMYWYRQDPGQGLRLIYYSQIVNDFQKGDIAEGYSVSREKKESFPLTVTSAQKNPTAFYLCASSGRQAFNYGYTFGSGTRLTVV.

In DNA, the CDR3 is TGTGCCAGCAGTTACTCGATACAGGGCTATGAGCAGTTCTTC. This sequence encodes CASSYSIQGYEQFF. The rearrangement links TRBV6-5 to TRBJ2-1; possibly TRBD1 for D (6 bases). This CDR3 has 14 residues. CDR1 MNHEY and CDR2 SVGAGI come from the germline V gene. V was shortened by 0 bases and J by 8 bases, with 11 bases between the two germline ends.

CDR3 amino acids: CASSLAGPAGYTF. The CDR3 DNA follows: TGTGCCAGCAGTTTAGCGGGCCCTGCAGGCTACACCTTC. The chain has TRBV12-3 or TRBV12-4 and TRBJ1-2; no clear D gene. This CDR3 has 13 amino acids. Trimming stripped 0 bases from V and 8 bases from J, with 10 bases between.

The CDR3 sequence: CASSSSRRGRGYEQYF. The CDR3, as DNA: TGTGCCAGCAGCTCCAGCCGACGCGGGAGGGGTTACGAGCAGTACTTC. The chain couples TRBV5-6 to TRBJ2-7, with TRBD2 identical over 9 bases. The CDR3 runs 16 residues. Trimming took 3 bases from V and 4 from J; bases not matched to a gene: 11. Germline lookup yields CDR1 SGHDT and CDR2 YYEEEE. The entire variable domain, with the rest obtained from reference TRBV5-6 and TRBJ2-7, is as follows: DAGVTQSPTHLIKTRGQQVTLRCSPKSGHDTVSWYQQALGQGPQFIFQYYEEEERQRGNFPDRFSGHQFPNYSSELNVNALLLGDSALYLCASSSSRRGRGYEQYFGPGTRLTVT.